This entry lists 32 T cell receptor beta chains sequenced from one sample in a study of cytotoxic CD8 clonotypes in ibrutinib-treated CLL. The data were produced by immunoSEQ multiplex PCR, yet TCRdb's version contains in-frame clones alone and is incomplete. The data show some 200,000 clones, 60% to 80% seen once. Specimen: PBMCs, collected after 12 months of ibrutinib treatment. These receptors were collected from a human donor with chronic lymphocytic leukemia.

CDR3 in amino acids: CASSFVVYEQYF. CDR3 coding DNA: TGTGCCAGCAGCTTCGTCGTCTACGAGCAGTACTTC. The V and J genes are TRBV11-2 and TRBJ2-7; D uncertain. The CDR3 has 12 residues. Trimming removed 3 bases at V and 3 bases at J, with 6 bases between. CDR1 is SGHAT and CDR2 is FQNNGV in the germline V gene.

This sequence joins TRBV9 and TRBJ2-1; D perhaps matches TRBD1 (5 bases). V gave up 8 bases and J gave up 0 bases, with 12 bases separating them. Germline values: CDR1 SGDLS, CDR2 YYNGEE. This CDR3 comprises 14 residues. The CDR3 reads CARKIRGSYNEQFF. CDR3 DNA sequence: TGTGCCAGGAAAATAAGGGGCTCCTACAATGAGCAGTTCTTC.

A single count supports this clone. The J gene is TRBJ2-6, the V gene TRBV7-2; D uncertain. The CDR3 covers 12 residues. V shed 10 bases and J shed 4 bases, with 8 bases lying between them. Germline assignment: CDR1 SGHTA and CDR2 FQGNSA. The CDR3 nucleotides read TGTGCCATCACGCCAGGGGCCAACGTCCTGACTTTC. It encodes CAITPGANVLTF.

The CDR3 loop reads CASSQGPGGSYEQYF. Here the CDR3 DNA reads TGCGCCAGCAGCCAAGGGCCAGGCGGGTCCTACGAGCAGTACTTC. The rearrangement uses TRBV4-1 and TRBJ2-7; weak D call: TRBD2 (5 bases). The ends were cut back, 1 base at V and 1 base at J, with 11 bases in the middle. In germline, CDR1 is MGHRA, CDR2 YSYEKL. The CDR3 extends over 15 amino acids.

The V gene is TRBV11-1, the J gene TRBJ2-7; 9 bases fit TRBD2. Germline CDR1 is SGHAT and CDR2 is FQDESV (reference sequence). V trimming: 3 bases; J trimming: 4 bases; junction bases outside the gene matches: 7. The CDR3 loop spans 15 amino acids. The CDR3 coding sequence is TGTGCCAGCAGCTTCGAGGCGGGAGGGTTGTACGAGCAGTACTTC. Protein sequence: CASSFEAGGLYEQYF.

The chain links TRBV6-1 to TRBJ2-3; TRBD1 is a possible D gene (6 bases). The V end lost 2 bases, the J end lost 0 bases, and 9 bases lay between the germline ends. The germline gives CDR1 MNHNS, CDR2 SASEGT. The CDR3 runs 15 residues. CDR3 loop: CASSENRDSTDTQYF. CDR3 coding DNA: TGTGCCAGCAGTGAAAACAGGGATAGCACAGATACGCAGTATTTT.

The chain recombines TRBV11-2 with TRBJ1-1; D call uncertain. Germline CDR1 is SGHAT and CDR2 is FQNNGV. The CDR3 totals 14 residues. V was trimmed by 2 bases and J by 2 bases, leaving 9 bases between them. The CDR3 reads CASSLWELNTEAFF. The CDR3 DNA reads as TGTGCCAGCAGCTTATGGGAGCTAAACACTGAAGCTTTCTTT.

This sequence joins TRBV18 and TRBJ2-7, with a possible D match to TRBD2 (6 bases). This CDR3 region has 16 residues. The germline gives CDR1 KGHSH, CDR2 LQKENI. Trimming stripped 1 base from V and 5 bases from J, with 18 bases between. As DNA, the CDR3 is TGTGCCAGCTCACCACGGGGGGACCGACTAATCCACGAGCAGTACTTC. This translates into CASSPRGDRLIHEQYF.

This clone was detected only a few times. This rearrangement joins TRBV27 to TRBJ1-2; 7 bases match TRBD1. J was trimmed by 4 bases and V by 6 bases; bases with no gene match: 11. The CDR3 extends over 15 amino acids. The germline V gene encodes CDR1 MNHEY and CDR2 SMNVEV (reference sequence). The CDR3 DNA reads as TGTGCCAGCAGATGGCGGGACAGCCCGATCTATGGCTACACCTTC. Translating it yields CASRWRDSPIYGYTF.

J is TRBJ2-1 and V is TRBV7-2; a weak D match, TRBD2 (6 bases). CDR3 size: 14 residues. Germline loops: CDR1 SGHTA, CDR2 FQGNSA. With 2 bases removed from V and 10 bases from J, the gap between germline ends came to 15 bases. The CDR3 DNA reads TGTGCCAGCAGCTTACAGACTAGTTCGGGCGAGCAGTTCTTC. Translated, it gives CASSLQTSSGEQFF. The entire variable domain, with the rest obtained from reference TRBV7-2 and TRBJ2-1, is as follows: GAGVSQSPSNKVTEKGKDVELRCDPISGHTALYWYRQSLGQGLEFLIYFQGNSAPDKSGLPSDRFSAERTGGSVSTLTIQRTQQEDSAVYLCASSLQTSSGEQFFGPGTRLTVL.

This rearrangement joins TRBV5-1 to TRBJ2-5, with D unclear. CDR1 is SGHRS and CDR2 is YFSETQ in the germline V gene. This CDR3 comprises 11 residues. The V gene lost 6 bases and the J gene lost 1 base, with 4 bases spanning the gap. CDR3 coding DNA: TGCGCCAGCAACGCCCAAGAGACCCAGTACTTC. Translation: CASNAQETQYF.

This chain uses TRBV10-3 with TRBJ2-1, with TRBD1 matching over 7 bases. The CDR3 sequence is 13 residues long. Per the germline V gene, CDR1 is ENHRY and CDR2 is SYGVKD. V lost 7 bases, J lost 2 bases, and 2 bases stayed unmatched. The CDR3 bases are TGTGCCATCACAGGGACAGCCTACAATGAGCAGTTCTTC. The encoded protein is CAITGTAYNEQFF.

The CDR3 loop is CASRRDLQETQYF. The CDR3 region has the DNA TGTGCCAGCAGGAGGGACCTCCAAGAGACCCAGTACTTC. This chain connects TRBV2 to TRBJ2-5; the D gene could be TRBD1 or TRBD2 (5 bases each). Germline-derived CDR1 and CDR2 are SNHLY and FYNNEI. There are 13 residues in the CDR3. The V and J ends lost 6 bases and 1 base respectively, with 9 bases between them.

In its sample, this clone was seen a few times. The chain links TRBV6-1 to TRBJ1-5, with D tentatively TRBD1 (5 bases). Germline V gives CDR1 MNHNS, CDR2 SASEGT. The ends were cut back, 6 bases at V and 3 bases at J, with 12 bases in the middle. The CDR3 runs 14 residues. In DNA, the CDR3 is TGTGCCAGCAGGGAACACAGGTTCAATCAGCCCCAGCATTTT. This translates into CASREHRFNQPQHF.

CDR3 sequence (DNA): TGTGCCAGCAAAGGGACTAGCCTTGAGACCCAGTACTTC. Translated, it gives CASKGTSLETQYF. This sequence joins TRBV6-1 and TRBJ2-5; 9 bases agree with TRBD2. The CDR3 is 13 amino acids. Germline V gene data show CDR1 as MNHNS and CDR2 as SASEGT. V shed 7 bases and J 5 bases; nucleotides not matched to a gene: 5.

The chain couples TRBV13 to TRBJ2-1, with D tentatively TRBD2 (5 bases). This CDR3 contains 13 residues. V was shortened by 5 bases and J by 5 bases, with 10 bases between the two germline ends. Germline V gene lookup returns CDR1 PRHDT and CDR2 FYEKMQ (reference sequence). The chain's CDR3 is CASSGSLDNEQFF. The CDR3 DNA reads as TGTGCCAGCAGCGGGAGTCTCGACAATGAGCAGTTCTTC.

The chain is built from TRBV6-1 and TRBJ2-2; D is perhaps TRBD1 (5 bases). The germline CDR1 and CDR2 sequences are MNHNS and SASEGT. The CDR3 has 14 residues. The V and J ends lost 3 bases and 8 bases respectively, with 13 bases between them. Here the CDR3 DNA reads TGTGCCAGCAGTGAGGGCGTTAGGGGAGGGGAGCTGTTTTTT. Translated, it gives CASSEGVRGGELFF.

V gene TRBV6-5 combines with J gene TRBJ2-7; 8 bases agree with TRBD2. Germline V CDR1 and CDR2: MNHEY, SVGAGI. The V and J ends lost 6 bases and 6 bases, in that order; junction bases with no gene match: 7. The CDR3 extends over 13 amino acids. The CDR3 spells CASSQGLVGEQYF. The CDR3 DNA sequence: TGTGCCAGCAGCCAGGGACTAGTCGGCGAGCAGTACTTC.

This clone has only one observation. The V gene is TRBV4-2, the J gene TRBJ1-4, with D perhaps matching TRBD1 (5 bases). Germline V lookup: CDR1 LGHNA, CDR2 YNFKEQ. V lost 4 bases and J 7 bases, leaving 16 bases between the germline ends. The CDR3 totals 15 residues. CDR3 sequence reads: CASSLLAGTSEKLFF. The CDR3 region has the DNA TGTGCCAGCAGCCTTCTGGCCGGGACGAGTGAAAAACTGTTTTTT.

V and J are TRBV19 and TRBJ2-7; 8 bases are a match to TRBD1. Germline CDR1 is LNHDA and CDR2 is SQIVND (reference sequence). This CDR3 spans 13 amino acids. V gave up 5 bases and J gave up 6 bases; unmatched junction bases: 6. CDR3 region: CASSSGTGREQYF. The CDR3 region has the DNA TGTGCCAGTAGTTCCGGGACAGGTCGCGAGCAGTACTTC.

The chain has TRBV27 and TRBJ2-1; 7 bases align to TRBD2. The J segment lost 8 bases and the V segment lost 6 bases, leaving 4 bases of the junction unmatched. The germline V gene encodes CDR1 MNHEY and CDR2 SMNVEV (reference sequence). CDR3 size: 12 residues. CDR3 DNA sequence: TGTGCCAGCAGCAGACTAGCTCATGAGCAGTTCTTC. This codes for CASSRLAHEQFF.

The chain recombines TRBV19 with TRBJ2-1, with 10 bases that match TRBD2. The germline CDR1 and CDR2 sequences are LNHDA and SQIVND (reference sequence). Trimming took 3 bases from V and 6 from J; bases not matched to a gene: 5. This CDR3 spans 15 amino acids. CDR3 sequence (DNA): TGTGCCAGTAGTATCTTAGCGGGAGGCCCCAATGAGCAGTTCTTC. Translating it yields CASSILAGGPNEQFF.

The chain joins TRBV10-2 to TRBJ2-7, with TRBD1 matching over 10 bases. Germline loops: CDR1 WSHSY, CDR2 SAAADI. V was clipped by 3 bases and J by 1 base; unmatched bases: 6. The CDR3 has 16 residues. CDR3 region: CASSDTGTGDSYEQYF. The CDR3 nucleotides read TGCGCCAGCAGTGATACCGGGACAGGGGATTCCTACGAGCAGTACTTC.

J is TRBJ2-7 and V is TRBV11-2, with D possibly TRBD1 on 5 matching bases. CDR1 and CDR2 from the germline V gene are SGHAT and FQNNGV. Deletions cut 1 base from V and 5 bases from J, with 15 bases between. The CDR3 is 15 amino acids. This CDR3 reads CASSLAWTFLHEQYF. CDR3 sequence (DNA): TGTGCCAGCAGCTTAGCCTGGACATTTCTCCACGAGCAGTACTTC. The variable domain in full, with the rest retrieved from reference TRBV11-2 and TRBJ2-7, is EAGVAQSPRYKIIEKRQSVAFWCNPISGHATLYWYQQILGQGPKLLIQFQNNGVVDDSQLPKDRFSAERLKGVDSTLKIQPAKLEDSAVYLCASSLAWTFLHEQYFGPGTRLTVT.

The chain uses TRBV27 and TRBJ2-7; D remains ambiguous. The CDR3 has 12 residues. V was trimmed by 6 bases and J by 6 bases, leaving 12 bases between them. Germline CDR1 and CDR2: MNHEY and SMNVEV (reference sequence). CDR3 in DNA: TGTGCCAGCAGCCCTCTGCCTGGCGAGCAGTACTTC. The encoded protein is CASSPLPGEQYF.

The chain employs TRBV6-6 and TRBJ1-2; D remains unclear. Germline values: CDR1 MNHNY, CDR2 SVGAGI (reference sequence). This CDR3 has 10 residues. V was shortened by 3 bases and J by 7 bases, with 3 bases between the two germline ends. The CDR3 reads CASSYGGYTF. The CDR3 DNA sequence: TGTGCCAGCAGTTATGGTGGCTACACCTTC.

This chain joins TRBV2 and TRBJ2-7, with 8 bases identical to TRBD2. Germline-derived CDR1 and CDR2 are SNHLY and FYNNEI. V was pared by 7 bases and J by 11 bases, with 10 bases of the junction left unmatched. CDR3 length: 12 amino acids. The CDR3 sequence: CASIGAGELKYF. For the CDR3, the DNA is TGTGCCAGCATAGGAGCGGGAGAGTTGAAGTACTTC.

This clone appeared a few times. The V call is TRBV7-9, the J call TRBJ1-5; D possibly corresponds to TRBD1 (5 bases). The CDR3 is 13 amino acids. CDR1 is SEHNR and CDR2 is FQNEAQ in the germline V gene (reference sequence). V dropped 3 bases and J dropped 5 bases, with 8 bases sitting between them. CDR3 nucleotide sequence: TGTGCCAGCAGCTTTCGGGGGGATCAGCCCCAGCATTTT. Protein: CASSFRGDQPQHF.

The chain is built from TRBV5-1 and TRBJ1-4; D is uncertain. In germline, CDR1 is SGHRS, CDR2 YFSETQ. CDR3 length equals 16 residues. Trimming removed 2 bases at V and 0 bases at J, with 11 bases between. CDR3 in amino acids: CASSLPVGATNEKLFF. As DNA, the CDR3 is TGCGCCAGCAGCTTACCGGTGGGCGCAACTAATGAAAAACTGTTTTTT.

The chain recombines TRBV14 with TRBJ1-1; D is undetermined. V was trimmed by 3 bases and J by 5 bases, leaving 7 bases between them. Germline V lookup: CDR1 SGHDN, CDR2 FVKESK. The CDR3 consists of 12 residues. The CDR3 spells CASSQGRTEAFF. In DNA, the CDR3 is TGTGCCAGCAGCCAGGGGAGGACTGAAGCTTTCTTT.

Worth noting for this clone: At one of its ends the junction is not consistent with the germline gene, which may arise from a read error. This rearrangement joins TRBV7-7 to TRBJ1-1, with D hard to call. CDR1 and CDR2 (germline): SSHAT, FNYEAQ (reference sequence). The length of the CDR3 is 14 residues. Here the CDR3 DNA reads TGTGCTAGCAGCAAGCAGGACCAGAACACTGAAGCTTTCTTT. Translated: CASSKQDQNTEAFF.

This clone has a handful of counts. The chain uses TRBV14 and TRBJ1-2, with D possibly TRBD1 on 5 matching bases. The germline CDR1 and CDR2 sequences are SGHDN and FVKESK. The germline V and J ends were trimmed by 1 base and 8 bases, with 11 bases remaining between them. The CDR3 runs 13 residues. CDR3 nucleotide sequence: TGTGCCAGCAGCCAAGTGGGACCCGCCGGCTACACCTTC. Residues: CASSQVGPAGYTF.